These 5 T cell receptor beta chains share one sample of origin, sequenced in a study of OX40 agonist ivuxolimab in advanced cancers. The library was made by the immunoSEQ multiplex PCR assay. TCRdb took over this immuneACCESS table, retaining in-frame rearrangements with V and J assigned. Such tables are incomplete; in checked studies, under half of the missing clones stem from an unresolved V gene, and the remainder is unexplained. Present in this sample are 99,000 or so clones, 90% to 95% of which were seen just once. About 0.24% of the sample belongs to the ten largest clones. The sequences come from CD4+ or CD8+ T cells sorted from blood, collected in a trial of the OX40 agonist ivuxolimab. Source of these receptors: an adult with an advanced solid tumor such as melanoma, head and neck, liver or kidney cancer.

CDR3 sequence reads: CASSPRGGYSGNTIYF. Here the CDR3 DNA reads TGTGCCAGCAGCCCGCGGGGGGGCTACTCTGGAAACACCATATATTTT. The rearrangement uses TRBV9 and TRBJ1-3, with D tentatively TRBD1 (6 bases). This CDR3 is built from 16 residues. Germline V gene sequence: CDR1 SGDLS, CDR2 YYNGEE. The V end was cut by 4 bases, the J end by 0 bases, with 14 bases between.

The rearrangement uses TRBV28 and TRBJ1-1, with TRBD1 identical over 8 bases. Trimming removed 3 bases from V and 6 bases from J; junction bases left unmatched: 9. The CDR3 is made up of 15 amino acids. CDR1 and CDR2 from the germline V gene are MDHEN and SYDVKM. The CDR3 loop reads CASSFRGQGRAEAFF. DNA of the CDR3: TGTGCCAGCAGTTTTCGAGGACAGGGCCGGGCTGAAGCTTTCTTT.

This chain connects TRBV5-1 to TRBJ1-5; D is uncertain. Trimming cost V 2 bases and J 6 bases, with 3 bases left between them. Germline V gene sequence: CDR1 SGHRS, CDR2 YFSETQ. The CDR3 is 11 residues long. DNA of the CDR3: TGCGCCAGCAGCTTCAGTCAGCCCCAGCATTTT. Its translation is CASSFSQPQHF.

The chain couples TRBV7-8 to TRBJ1-5; 8 bases line up with TRBD1. CDR1 is SGHVS, CDR2 FQNEAQ, per germline. The CDR3 extends over 15 amino acids. V lost 2 bases and J lost 5; bases outside the gene matches: 5. The CDR3 reads CASSLSTGVDQPQHF. DNA for the CDR3: TGTGCCAGCAGCTTATCGACAGGGGTGGATCAGCCCCAGCATTTT.

The chain employs TRBV18 and TRBJ1-3, with a possible D match to TRBD1 (6 bases). V dropped 0 bases and J dropped 10 bases, with 13 bases sitting between them. Germline CDR1 reads KGHSH; CDR2 reads LQKENI. The length of the CDR3 is 14 residues. CDR3 amino acids: CASSPPLQGSTIYF. The DNA of the CDR3 is TGTGCCAGCTCACCACCACTACAGGGTTCAACCATATATTTT.